This T cell receptor (beta chain) stems from a study of T cells in localized non-small cell lung cancer. Study-level points and caveats: A median roughly 50 of the top 100 tumor clones appeared in adjacent lung. Since sequencing was restricted to only one region of the tumor, intratumor heterogeneity remains a possibility. Uninvolved adjacent lung showed peak T cell clonality, exceeding tumor.

The V gene's germline CDR1 is MNHEY and CDR2 SVGAGI. CDR3 length: 15 amino acids. The V gene lost 7 bases and the J gene lost 1 base, with 17 bases spanning the gap. As concerns this clone: What it binds is unknown.

Profiled with immunoSEQ multiplex PCR; TCRdb holds only in-frame clones, not every one. Of about 22,000 clones listed, roughly nine tenths are singletons. The TCR comes from a man between 40 and 70 years old with stage II squamous cell lung carcinoma. The chain links TRBV6-5 to TRBJ2-7, with D maybe TRBD1 (5 bases). This specimen was PBMCs, taken before any cancer treatment. The CDR3 is CASTPRSDTSYEQYF. CDR3 coding DNA: TGTGCCAGCACCCCCCGCTCGGACACTTCCTACGAGCAGTACTTC.